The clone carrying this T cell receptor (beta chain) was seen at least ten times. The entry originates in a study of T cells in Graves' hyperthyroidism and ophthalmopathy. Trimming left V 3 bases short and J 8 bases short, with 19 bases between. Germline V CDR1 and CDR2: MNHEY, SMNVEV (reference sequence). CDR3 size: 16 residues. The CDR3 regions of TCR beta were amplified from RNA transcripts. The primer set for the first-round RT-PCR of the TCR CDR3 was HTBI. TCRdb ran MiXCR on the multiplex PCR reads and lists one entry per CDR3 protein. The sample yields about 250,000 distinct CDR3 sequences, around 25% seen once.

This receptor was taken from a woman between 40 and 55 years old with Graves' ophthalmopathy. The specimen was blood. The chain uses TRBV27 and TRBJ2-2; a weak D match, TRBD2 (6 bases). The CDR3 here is CASSFLASASDGELFF. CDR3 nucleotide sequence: TGTGCCAGCAGTTTTTTAGCTAGCGCTTCCGATGGGGAGCTGTTTTTT.